This TCR beta chain is from a study of T cells in women clearing cervical HPV infection. Study as a whole: Cases' blood sampling followed lesion detection by median roughly five months (90 to 200). Study-wide results and limits: Unknown T-cell numbers per sample may underlie the richness differences.

The repertoire was sequenced with immunoSEQ multiplex PCR; TCRdb's copy has only in-frame clones and lacks some. This listing includes approximately 35,000 clones. This CDR3 has 15 amino acids. In germline, CDR1 is SGHTA, CDR2 FQGNSA. The V gene lost 2 bases and the J gene lost 2 bases, with 10 bases spanning the gap. This clone shows up as medium-sized by frequency. Antigen specificity is unknown. The CDR3 end is not reached by the read, which stops 3 residues before it; the germline J gene fills it in. Other nucleotide sequences in the sample specify the same CDR3. This clonotype was sampled from a woman between 18 and 75 years old with a cervical HPV16 infection that either progressed to CIN3+ or cleared (not recorded which). The sample consisted of blood buffy coat. J is TRBJ2-1 and V is TRBV7-2; TRBD2 might be the D (5 bases). This chain's CDR3 is CASSLSGGPYNEQFF. The sequenced CDR3 bases are TGTGCCAGCAGCTTAAGCGGCGGGCCCTACAATGAG.